Listed here are 27 T cell receptor beta chains from one sample, sequenced in a study of neurological immune-mediated disorders. MiXCR, run by TCRdb on the 5' RACE reads, gives a single entry per CDR3 protein. Found here are roughly 80,000 distinct CDR3 sequences, 17% of them singletons; the top ten hold 15%. Sample: PBMCs. Source of these receptors: a woman in her thirties or forties in good health.

This clonotype is labeled as medium-sized. The chain employs TRBV10-3 and TRBJ2-7; D not resolved. CDR3 size: 13 residues. CDR1 is ENHRY and CDR2 is SYGVKD in the germline V gene. V lost 0 bases to trimming and J lost 3 bases, with 6 bases between them. The CDR3 region has the DNA TGTGCCATCAGTGAGTCCAACAGCTACGAGCAGTACGTC. Residues: CAISESNSYEQYV.

CDR3 in DNA: TGTGCCAGCTCTCGAGTTGGCCGCGGGACAGGGAATTCCTACGAGCAGTACTTC. Protein product: CASSRVGRGTGNSYEQYF. This chain uses TRBV18 with TRBJ2-7; TRBD1 matches at 9 bases. The J segment lost 1 base and the V segment lost 6 bases, leaving 16 bases of the junction unmatched. CDR1 KGHSH and CDR2 LQKENI come from the germline V gene. CDR3 size: 18 residues.

This clonotype has a count of ten or more. The V and J genes are TRBV12-3 or TRBV12-4 and TRBJ2-2, with 11 bases identical to TRBD2. The trim removed 3 bases at V and 4 bases at J, leaving 16 bases unmatched. The CDR3 sequence is 20 residues long. CDR3 nucleotides: TGTGCCAGCAGTTTCACCGCGCCGGGTAGCGGGGGGGAAAGCACCGGGGAGCTGTTTTTT. The encoded protein is CASSFTAPGSGGESTGELFF.

This clonotype has ten or more counts. The chain carries TRBV6-5 and TRBJ1-1; D is perhaps TRBD1 (5 bases). The CDR3 covers 15 residues. Looked up from germline, CDR1 is MNHEY and CDR2 is SVGAGI. The V end was cut by 2 bases, the J end by 4 bases, with 14 bases between. DNA for the CDR3: TGTGCCAGCAGTTACCTACGACCGGGGGGCACTGAAGCTTTCTTT. The encoded protein is CASSYLRPGGTEAFF.

The table lists this clonotype with a few counts. V usage is TRBV3-1 and J usage is TRBJ2-3; the D is unclear. From germline, CDR1 is LGHDT and CDR2 YNNKEL (reference sequence). V was shortened by 1 base and J by 5 bases, with 7 bases between the two germline ends. The CDR3 has 13 amino acids. CDR3 sequence reads: CASSQVPLDTQYF. DNA for the CDR3: TGTGCCAGCAGCCAAGTACCGTTAGATACGCAGTATTTT.

This clonotype has ten or more counts. The V and J genes are TRBV4-2 and TRBJ2-7; 13 bases are shared with TRBD2. Per the germline V gene, CDR1 is LGHNA and CDR2 is YNFKEQ. With 1 base clipped from V and 2 bases from J, the junction kept 8 bases outside the gene matches. The CDR3 totals 18 residues. For the CDR3, the DNA is TGTGCCAGCAGCCAAGGGCGCCCAACTAGCGGGGGGGCCTACGAGCAGTACTTC. Translation: CASSQGRPTSGGAYEQYF.

This clonotype was observed many times. The V gene is TRBV18, the J gene TRBJ2-5; tentative D call: TRBD2 (6 bases). The CDR3 is made up of 14 amino acids. Trimming removed 3 bases at V and 0 bases at J, with 8 bases between. Germline V CDR1 and CDR2: KGHSH, LQKENI. The CDR3 spells CASSPRRDQETQYF. The CDR3 coding sequence is TGTGCCAGCTCACCTAGGAGGGACCAAGAGACCCAGTACTTC.

This clonotype was seen at least ten times. This rearrangement joins TRBV20-1 to TRBJ1-2; D is unclear. Deletions cut 0 bases from V and 8 bases from J, with 10 bases between. The CDR3 is 12 amino acids. Germline V gene lookup returns CDR1 DFQATT and CDR2 SNEGSKA (reference sequence). The CDR3 here is CSARDTVEGYTF. For the CDR3, the DNA is TGCAGTGCTAGAGATACCGTGGAAGGCTACACCTTC.

The chain carries TRBV6-2 or TRBV6-3 and TRBJ1-5; D not certain. The CDR3 runs to 15 residues. Germline V lookup: CDR1 MNHEY, CDR2 SVGEGT. V lost 5 bases and J 5 bases, leaving 16 bases between the germline ends. As DNA, the CDR3 is TGTGCCAGCAGTCCGCGTGGGGTGGTTGATCAGCCCCAGCATTTT. The encoded protein is CASSPRGVVDQPQHF.

This clonotype showed up many times. The J gene is TRBJ2-7, the V gene TRBV5-1, with TRBD1 matching over 8 bases. Germline values: CDR1 SGHRS, CDR2 YFSETQ. This CDR3 comprises 13 residues. V was clipped by 4 bases and J by 5 bases; unmatched bases: 5. The CDR3 protein is CASSPTGEDEQYF. The CDR3, as DNA: TGCGCCAGCAGCCCGACAGGGGAGGACGAGCAGTACTTC.

This clonotype was seen repeatedly, ten times or more. The chain recombines TRBV7-2 with TRBJ2-1, with 9 bases aligning to TRBD2. The CDR3 covers 14 residues. Germline CDR1 is SGHTA and CDR2 is FQGNSA. Trimming took 0 bases from V and 11 from J; bases not matched to a gene: 5. CDR3 nucleotides: TGTGCCAGCAGCTTAGCATACAGCGGGGGGCAGCAGTTCTTC. This sequence encodes CASSLAYSGGQQFF.

This clonotype was recorded at least ten times. V usage is TRBV9 and J usage is TRBJ1-4; D not certain. The CDR3 covers 15 residues. The V gene lost 3 bases and the J gene lost 6 bases, with 15 bases spanning the gap. Germline V gives CDR1 SGDLS, CDR2 YYNGEE. This chain's CDR3 is CASSARGRADEKLFF. CDR3 sequence (DNA): TGTGCCAGCAGCGCCCGAGGACGGGCGGATGAAAAACTGTTTTTT.

The CDR3 region is CASEVDGSNYGYTF. The CDR3 region has the DNA TGTGCCAGCGAGGTGGACGGATCTAACTATGGCTACACCTTC. V usage is TRBV19 and J usage is TRBJ1-2; D gene uncertain. Germline CDR1 reads LNHDA; CDR2 reads SQIVND (reference sequence). The CDR3 spans 14 residues. The germline V and J ends were trimmed by 9 bases and 0 bases, with 14 bases remaining between them. Supplemented by reference TRBV19 and TRBJ1-2, the full variable domain reads DGGITQSPKYLFRKEGQNVTLSCEQNLNHDAMYWYRQDPGQGLRLIYYSQIVNDFQKGDIAEGYSVSREKKESFPLTVTSAQKNPTAFYLCASEVDGSNYGYTFGSGTRLTVV.

This clonotype was observed at least ten times. The chain combines TRBV20-1 with TRBJ2-5; 8 positions match TRBD2. Germline CDR1 is DFQATT and CDR2 is SNEGSKA (reference sequence). The CDR3 length is 14 residues. Trimming cost V 5 bases and J 4 bases; bases outside gene matches: 9. CDR3 amino acids: CSALTLAGRETQYF. CDR3 DNA sequence: TGCAGTGCTCTCACGCTAGCGGGCCGAGAGACCCAGTACTTC.

This clonotype has at least ten counts. The gene calls are TRBV6-2 or TRBV6-3 and TRBJ2-1; 11 bases line up with TRBD2. Germline loops: CDR1 MNHEY, CDR2 SVGEGT. This CDR3 has 16 residues. Trimming at V came to 6 bases and at J to 4 bases, leaving 8 bases not matched to a gene. CDR3 coding DNA: TGTGCCAGCAGCCCCGATTCTAGCGGGGGGTACAATGAGCAGTTCTTC. Protein sequence: CASSPDSSGGYNEQFF.

This clonotype was recorded many times. The chain recombines TRBV11-2 with TRBJ2-5; no clear D. The V end was cut by 6 bases, the J end by 3 bases, with 17 bases between. This CDR3 is 15 amino acids long. Germline loops: CDR1 SGHAT, CDR2 FQNNGV. The CDR3 loop is CASSVSVAEKETQYF. The DNA for the CDR3 is TGTGCCAGCAGTGTGAGTGTGGCGGAGAAAGAGACCCAGTACTTC. Together with reference TRBV11-2 and TRBJ2-5, the CDR3 gives the full variable domain: EAGVAQSPRYKIIEKRQSVAFWCNPISGHATLYWYQQILGQGPKLLIQFQNNGVVDDSQLPKDRFSAERLKGVDSTLKIQPAKLEDSAVYLCASSVSVAEKETQYFGPGTRLLVL.

This clonotype was recorded many times. The chain uses TRBV10-3 and TRBJ2-1; D is undetermined. The CDR3 totals 12 residues. Germline values: CDR1 ENHRY, CDR2 SYGVKD. With 4 bases removed from V and 8 bases from J, the gap between germline ends came to 9 bases. The CDR3 region has the DNA TGTGCCATCAGTGTTCTCACCCATGAGCAGTTCTTC. Protein: CAISVLTHEQFF.

Comment on this clonotype: The CDR3 ends on some other residue instead of the conserved phenylalanine or tryptophan, so this is likely a read error. This chain connects TRBV6-5 to TRBJ1-2, with D unresolved. CDR1 MNHEY and CDR2 SVGAGI come from the germline V gene. CDR3 length: 16 residues. The CDR3 loop reads CASSYSITSRSYGYTL. The DNA of the CDR3 is TGTGCCAGCAGTTACTCAATCACCTCGCGATCCTATGGATACACCCTC.

This chain uses TRBV5-1 with TRBJ1-3; the D is unclear. The CDR3 spans 15 residues. The germline CDR1 and CDR2 sequences are SGHRS and YFSETQ. The germline V and J ends were trimmed by 1 base and 1 base, with 9 bases remaining between them. In DNA form, the CDR3 reads TGCGCCAGCAGCTTGTTACCGGGTTCTGGAAACACCATATATTTT. This gives the protein CASSLLPGSGNTIYF.

Only a few counts were recorded for this clonotype. DNA of the CDR3: TGTGCCAGCTCACCAAAACAGGGATATGAAAAACTGTTTTTT. Amino acid sequence: CASSPKQGYEKLFF. The chain has TRBV18 and TRBJ1-4; D perhaps matches TRBD1 (6 bases). Per the germline V gene, CDR1 is KGHSH and CDR2 is LQKENI. V was cut by 2 bases and J by 6 bases, with 10 bases left in between. CDR3 length: 14 amino acids. Based on the CDR3 plus reference TRBV18 and TRBJ1-4, the full variable domain is NAGVMQNPRHLVRRRGQEARLRCSPMKGHSHVYWYRQLPEEGLKFMVYLQKENIIDESGMPKERFSAEFPKEGPSILRIQQVVRGDSAAYFCASSPKQGYEKLFFGSGTQLSVL.

This clonotype was found a few times. The DNA of the CDR3 is TGTGCCAGCAGCCAAGTGTTTTATAAGGGGTCGGTAGATACGCAGTATTTT. It yields the protein CASSQVFYKGSVDTQYF. The chain has TRBV3-1 and TRBJ2-3; tentatively, D is TRBD1 (5 bases). The CDR3 length is 17 residues. Between the trimmed V and J ends, which lost 1 base and 5 bases, there was a span of 19 bases. Germline V gene sequence: CDR1 LGHDT, CDR2 YNNKEL (reference sequence).

This clonotype was observed at least ten times. J is TRBJ1-2 and V is TRBV7-2; 9 positions agree with TRBD1. Germline loops: CDR1 SGHTA, CDR2 FQGNSA. J was trimmed by 7 bases and V by 6 bases; bases with no gene match: 9. CDR3 length equals 14 residues. The CDR3 sequence is CASSWDREVGGYTF. The CDR3 DNA follows: TGTGCCAGCAGTTGGGACAGGGAGGTGGGTGGCTACACCTTC.

This clonotype was seen at least ten times. The V and J genes are TRBV6-2 or TRBV6-3 and TRBJ2-6, with 7 bases aligning to TRBD1. Trimming at V came to 6 bases and at J to 0 bases, leaving 2 bases not matched to a gene. The CDR3 consists of 15 residues. CDR1 is MNHEY, CDR2 SVGEGT, per germline. This chain's CDR3 is CASRSGGSGANVLTF. In DNA form, the CDR3 reads TGTGCCAGCAGATCAGGGGGCTCTGGGGCCAACGTCCTGACTTTC.

CDR3 DNA sequence: TGTGCCATCAGTGAGTCGAGCGGGGCGTCACAGCCCCAGCATTTT. It codes for CAISESSGASQPQHF. The chain carries TRBV10-3 and TRBJ1-5; the D gene is possibly TRBD1 (5 bases). With 0 bases removed from V and 7 bases from J, the gap between germline ends came to 13 bases. Germline CDR1 ENHRY, CDR2 SYGVKD. The CDR3 runs to 15 residues.

The CDR3 nucleotides are TGTGCCAGCAGCTTAAGATCCAGCGGGGGGTCTCGGGCGTTCTTC. As protein: CASSLRSSGGSRAFF. V gene TRBV7-2 combines with J gene TRBJ2-1; 9 nucleotides match TRBD2. Trimming cost V 2 bases and J 15 bases; bases outside gene matches: 14. This CDR3 has 15 residues. Germline V CDR1 and CDR2: SGHTA, FQGNSA.

This clonotype was observed at least ten times. The V and J genes are TRBV9 and TRBJ2-6; 11 bases align to TRBD2. Trimming took 0 bases from V and 5 from J; bases not matched to a gene: 7. Germline loops: CDR1 SGDLS, CDR2 YYNGEE. CDR3 size: 18 residues. CDR3 coding DNA: TGTGCCAGCAGCGTAGAGTCTAGCGGGGGGAACTGGGCCAACGTCCTGACTTTC. Its protein product is CASSVESSGGNWANVLTF.

This clonotype was detected ten times or more. The chain recombines TRBV27 with TRBJ2-6; 8 positions agree with TRBD1. Unmatched junction bases numbered 6, after V lost 7 bases and J lost 4 bases. The length of the CDR3 is 15 residues. Germline V gives CDR1 MNHEY, CDR2 SMNVEV (reference sequence). CDR3 sequence: CASTFRGQGANVLTF. Written as DNA, the CDR3 is TGTGCCAGCACCTTCAGGGGGCAGGGGGCCAACGTCCTGACTTTC.